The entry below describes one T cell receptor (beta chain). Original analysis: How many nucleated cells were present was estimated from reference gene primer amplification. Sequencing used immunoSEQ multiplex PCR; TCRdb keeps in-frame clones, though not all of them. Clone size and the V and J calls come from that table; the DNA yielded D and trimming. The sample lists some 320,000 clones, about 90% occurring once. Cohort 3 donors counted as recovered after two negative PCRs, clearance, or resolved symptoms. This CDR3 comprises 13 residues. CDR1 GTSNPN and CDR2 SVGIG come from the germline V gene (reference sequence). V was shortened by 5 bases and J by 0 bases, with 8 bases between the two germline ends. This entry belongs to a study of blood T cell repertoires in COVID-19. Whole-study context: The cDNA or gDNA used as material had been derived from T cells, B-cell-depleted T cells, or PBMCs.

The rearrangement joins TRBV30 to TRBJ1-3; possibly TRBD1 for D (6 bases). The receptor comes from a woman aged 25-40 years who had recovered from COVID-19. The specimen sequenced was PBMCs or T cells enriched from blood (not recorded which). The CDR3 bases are TGTGCCTGGGGACAGTTCTCTGGAAACACCATATATTTT. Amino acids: CAWGQFSGNTIYF.